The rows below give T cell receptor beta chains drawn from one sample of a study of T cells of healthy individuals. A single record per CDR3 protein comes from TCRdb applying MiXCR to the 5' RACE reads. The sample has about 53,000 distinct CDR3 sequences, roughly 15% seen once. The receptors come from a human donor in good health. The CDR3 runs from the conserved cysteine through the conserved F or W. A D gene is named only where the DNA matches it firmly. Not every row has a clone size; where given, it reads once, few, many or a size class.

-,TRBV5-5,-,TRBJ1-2,CASSLVVDPNYGYTF,TGTGCCAGCAGCTTGGTCGTGGACCCTAACTATGGCTACACCTTC
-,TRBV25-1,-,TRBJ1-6,CASTGAGYNSPLHF,TGTGCCTCAACGGGGGCAGGGTATAATTCACCCCTCCACTTT
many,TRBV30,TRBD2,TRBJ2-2,CAWSPMTSGGRTGELFF,TGTGCCTGGAGTCCGATGACTAGCGGGGGGCGCACCGGGGAGCTGTTTTTT
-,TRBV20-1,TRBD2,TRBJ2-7,CSASPSGRTYEQYF,TGCAGTGCTAGTCCTAGCGGGAGAACCTACGAGCAGTACTTC
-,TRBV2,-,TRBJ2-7,CAISLRSEPYEQYF,TGTGCCATTTCTCTCAGGTCGGAGCCCTACGAGCAGTACTTC
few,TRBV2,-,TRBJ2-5,CASSDIGPHETQYF,TGTGCCAGCAGTGATATCGGACCCCACGAGACCCAGTACTTC
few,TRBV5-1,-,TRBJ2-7,CASSLGSMSALGEQYF,TGCGCCAGCAGCTTGGGGTCGATGAGCGCCCTCGGCGAGCAGTACTTC
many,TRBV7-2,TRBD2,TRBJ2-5,CASSLPSGLQETQYF,TGTGCCAGCAGCTTACCTAGCGGGTTACAAGAGACCCAGTACTTC
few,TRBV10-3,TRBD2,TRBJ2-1,CAISFPTSGRAGDEQFF,TGTGCCATCAGTTTCCCCACTAGCGGGAGGGCCGGGGATGAGCAGTTCTTC
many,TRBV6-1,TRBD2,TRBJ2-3,CASSEGLAVASTDTQYF,TGTGCCAGCAGTGAGGGACTAGCGGTCGCTAGCACAGATACGCAGTATTTT
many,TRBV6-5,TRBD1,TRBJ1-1,CASSYWGDRDTEAFF,TGTGCCAGCAGTTATTGGGGGGACAGAGACACTGAAGCTTTCTTT
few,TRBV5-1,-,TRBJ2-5,CASSRDYQETQYF,TGCGCCAGCAGCCGGGACTACCAAGAGACCCAGTACTTC
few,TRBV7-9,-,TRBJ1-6,CASSSTRDSYNSPLHF,TGTGCCAGCAGCTCGACAAGGGACTCCTATAATTCACCCCTCCACTTT
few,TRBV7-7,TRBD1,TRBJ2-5,CASSPGDRGQETQYF,TGTGCCAGCAGCCCGGGGGACAGGGGGCAAGAGACCCAGTACTTC
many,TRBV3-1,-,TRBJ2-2,CASSQESSSAGELFF,TGTGCCAGCAGCCAAGAATCCTCCTCGGCCGGGGAGCTGTTTTTT
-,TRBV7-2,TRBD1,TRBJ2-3,CASSLSGGDGTDTQYF,TGTGCCAGCAGCTTATCAGGGGGCGATGGCACAGATACGCAGTATTTT
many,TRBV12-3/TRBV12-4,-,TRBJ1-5,CASKHGGGQPQHF,TGTGCCAGCAAGCACGGGGGTGGGCAGCCCCAGCATTTT
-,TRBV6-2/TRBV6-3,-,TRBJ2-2,CASKEGTDTGELFF,TGTGCCAGCAAGGAGGGGACAGACACCGGGGAGCTGTTTTTT
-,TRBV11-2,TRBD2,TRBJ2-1,CASSPKAGGLWYEQFF,TGTGCCAGCAGCCCGAAGGCGGGGGGCCTATGGTATGAGCAGTTCTTC
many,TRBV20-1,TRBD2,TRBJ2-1,CSGLAGAPSSYNEQFF,TGCAGTGGATTAGCGGGAGCCCCGAGCTCCTACAATGAGCAGTTCTTC
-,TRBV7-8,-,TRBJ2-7,CASSLAGRSISYEQYF,TGTGCCAGCAGCTTAGCCGGTCGATCGATCTCCTACGAGCAGTACTTC
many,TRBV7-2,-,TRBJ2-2,CASSPGGGGNPGELFF,TGTGCCAGCAGCCCAGGGGGAGGGGGCAACCCCGGGGAGCTGTTTTTT
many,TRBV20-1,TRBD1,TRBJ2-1,CSASVQGARNEQFF,TGCAGTGCTAGCGTACAGGGGGCGAGGAATGAGCAGTTCTTC
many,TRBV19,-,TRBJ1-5,CASQQINQPQHF,TGTGCCAGTCAACAGATCAATCAGCCCCAGCATTTT
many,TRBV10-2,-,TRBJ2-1,CATTSRSYNEQFF,TGCGCCACCACTAGCCGATCCTACAATGAGCAGTTCTTC
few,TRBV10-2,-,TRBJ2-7,CATQGEGALAYEQYF,TGCGCCACCCAGGGTGAGGGAGCTCTGGCCTACGAGCAGTACTTC
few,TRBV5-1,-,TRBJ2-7,CASSLTGSSYEQYF,TGCGCCAGCAGCTTGACGGGCAGCTCCTACGAGCAGTACTTC
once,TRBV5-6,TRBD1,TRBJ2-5,CASSTLGQGNLGTQYF,TGTGCCAGCAGCACCCTCGGACAGGGGAATTTGGGGACCCAGTACTTC
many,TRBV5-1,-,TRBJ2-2,CASSFLQSAGELFF,TGCGCCAGCAGCTTTTTGCAGAGCGCCGGGGAGCTGTTTTTT
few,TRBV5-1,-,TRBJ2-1,CASSSEGGPPYNEQFF,TGCGCCAGCAGCTCCGAGGGGGGACCTCCTTACAATGAGCAGTTCTTC
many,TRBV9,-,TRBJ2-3,CASSVGGEDTQYF,TGTGCCAGCAGCGTAGGTGGGGAGGATACGCAGTATTTT
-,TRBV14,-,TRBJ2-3,CASSDRISFSTDTQYF,TGTGCCAGCAGCGACAGGATATCATTTAGCACAGATACGCAGTATTTT
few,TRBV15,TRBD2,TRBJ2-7,CATSSGGGGTYEQYF,TGTGCCACCAGCAGTGGTGGGGGGGGAACCTACGAGCAGTACTTC
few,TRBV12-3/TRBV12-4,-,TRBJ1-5,CASEPGGNQPQHF,TGTGCCAGCGAACCAGGGGGCAATCAGCCCCAGCATTTT
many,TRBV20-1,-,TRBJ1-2,CSATGQYYGYTF,TGCAGTGCCACCGGACAGTACTATGGCTACACCTTC
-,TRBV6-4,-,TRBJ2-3,CASSKISTDTQYF,TGTGCCAGCAGTAAGATTAGCACAGATACGCAGTATTTT
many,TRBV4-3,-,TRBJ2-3,CASSQSGYITDTQYF,TGCGCCAGCAGCCAATCGGGCTATATCACAGATACGCAGTATTTT
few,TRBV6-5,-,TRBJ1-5,CASSYSRTVTNQPQHF,TGTGCCAGCAGTTACTCGCGGACAGTGACGAATCAGCCCCAGCATTTT
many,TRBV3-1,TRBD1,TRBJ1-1,CASSQWGGRQGSSTEAFF,TGTGCCAGCAGCCAATGGGGGGGGCGACAGGGTTCGAGCACTGAAGCTTTCTTT
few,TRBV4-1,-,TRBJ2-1,CASSQFQMNSYNEQFF,TGCGCCAGCAGCCAATTCCAAATGAACTCCTACAATGAGCAGTTCTTC
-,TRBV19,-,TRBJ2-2,CATHVGLSHTGELFF,TGTGCCACCCACGTGGGACTCTCGCACACCGGGGAGCTGTTTTTT
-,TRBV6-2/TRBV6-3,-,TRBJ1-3,CASSWIRSPSGNTIYF,TGTGCCAGCAGTTGGATACGGTCTCCCTCTGGAAACACCATATATTTT
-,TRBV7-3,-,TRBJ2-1,CASSLDFNEQFF,TGTGCCAGCAGCTTGGATTTCAATGAGCAGTTCTTC
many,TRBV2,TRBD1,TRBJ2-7,CATLDRPSSYEQYF,TGTGCCACCTTGGACAGGCCTAGTTCCTACGAGCAGTACTTC
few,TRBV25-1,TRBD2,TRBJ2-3,CASGPGREYTDTQYF,TGTGCCAGCGGGCCCGGGCGGGAGTATACAGATACGCAGTATTTT
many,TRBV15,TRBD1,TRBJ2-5,CATSFQPGQGSARTQYF,TGTGCCACCAGCTTTCAACCGGGACAGGGATCGGCGAGGACCCAGTACTTC
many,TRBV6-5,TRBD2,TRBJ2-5,CASSYSGLAGGLVPTRQETQYF,TGTGCCAGCAGTTACTCGGGACTAGCGGGGGGGCTAGTCCCCACACGTCAAGAGACCCAGTACTTC
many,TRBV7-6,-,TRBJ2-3,CASSHRVDTQYF,TGTGCCAGCAGCCATCGGGTAGATACGCAGTATTTT
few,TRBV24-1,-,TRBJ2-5,CATSVNDRKLGETQYF,TGTGCCACCAGTGTAAATGACAGAAAGTTAGGGGAGACCCAGTACTTC
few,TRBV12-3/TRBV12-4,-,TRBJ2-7,CASSPGRVYEQYF,TGTGCCAGCAGTCCCGGCCGGGTCTACGAGCAGTACTTC
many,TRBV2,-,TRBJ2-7,CASRGTSRGEQYF,TGTGCCAGCAGAGGGACGTCCCGTGGGGAGCAGTACTTC
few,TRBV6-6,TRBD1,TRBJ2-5,CASTLTGGLETQYF,TGTGCCAGCACTTTGACAGGGGGCTTGGAGACCCAGTACTTC
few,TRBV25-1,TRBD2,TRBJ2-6,CASSEGGGSGANVLTF,TGTGCCAGCAGTGAAGGGGGGGGCTCTGGGGCCAACGTCCTGACTTTC
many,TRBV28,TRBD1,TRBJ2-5,CASSSGQGARETQYF,TGTGCCAGCAGTTCGGGACAGGGGGCAAGGGAGACCCAGTACTTC
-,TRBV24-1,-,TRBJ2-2,CATSDEIQGELFF,TGTGCCACCAGTGATGAGATCCAGGGGGAGCTGTTTTTT
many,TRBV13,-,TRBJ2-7,CASSSVSEQYF,TGTGCCAGCAGCTCCGTATCTGAGCAGTACTTC
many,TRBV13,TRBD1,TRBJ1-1,CASIDRGRRMNTEAFF,TGTGCCAGCATTGACAGGGGAAGGAGGATGAACACTGAAGCTTTCTTT
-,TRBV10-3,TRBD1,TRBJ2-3,CAISTGASTDTQYF,TGTGCCATCAGTACAGGGGCGAGCACAGATACGCAGTATTTT
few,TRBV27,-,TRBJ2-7,CASSFGQRSSYEQYF,TGTGCCAGCAGTTTTGGACAAAGGAGCTCCTACGAGCAGTACTTC